The present TCR beta chain was sequenced within a study of blood T cell repertoires in COVID-19. On the study more broadly: The study drew acute and convalescent COVID-19 samples from the United States, Italy and Spain. Sources were T cells, B-cell-depleted T cells, or PBMCs; the material itself was cDNA or gDNA.

As handled by the study authors: Quantification of nucleated cells was approximated via reference gene primer amplification. Profiling relied on immunoSEQ multiplex PCR, and the TCRdb table lists in-frame clones only, not all of them. D and trimming come from the DNA, and the V and J calls and clone size come from that table. The repertoire includes some 74,000 clones, approximately 76% of them detected once, and 16% sits in the top ten. The CDR3 length is 17 residues. Germline V lookup: CDR1 SGHRS, CDR2 YFSETQ. As regards this clone: At one boundary the junction diverges from the germline segment, which might be a read error.

This clonotype was obtained from a man between 65 and 79 years old with active or convalescent COVID-19. The sequenced sample consisted of peripheral blood. The chain couples TRBV5-1 to TRBJ2-2; maybe TRBD2 (5 bases). The CDR3 coding sequence is TGCGCCAGCCGCTTGGACCGGTCGGGATTCGGCACCGGGGAGCTGTTTTTT. It specifies CASRLDRSGFGTGELFF.